One sample yielded the 12 T cell receptor beta chains listed below, sequenced in a study of T cell clusters in autoimmune cytopenias. Some 39,000 genome equivalents of blood DNA were amplified for TRB. Multiplex touch-down PCR amplified TRB using TRB-A and TRB-B pools in one tube. TCRdb re-called the multiplex PCR reads and gives one entry per CDR3 protein, without DNA. Recorded here are fewer than 5,000 distinct CDR3 sequences; the top ten clones represent approximately 14%. In addition, the sample was reused for a study of T cell repertoires in aging, cancer and after chemotherapy.

The source material was peripheral blood. These receptor sequences come from a human donor in good health.

By frequency, this clonotype is medium-sized. The V and J genes are TRBV6-2 or TRBV6-3 and TRBJ2-5; TCRdb's D call of TRBD2 is untestable without DNA. Germline CDR1 MNHEY, CDR2 SVGEGT. CDR3 length: 18 amino acids. The CDR3 reads CASSPGTSGGARVETQYF.

Considering frequency, this clonotype is medium-sized (0.01 to 0.1%). CDR3 loop: CASSYPESLRFLGVEQYF. This chain links TRBV6-5 with TRBJ2-7; TCRdb indicates TRBD1, and absent DNA this call remains unverified. Germline CDR1 and CDR2: MNHEY and SVGAGI. CDR3 length: 18 amino acids.

By frequency, this clonotype registers medium-sized. The J gene is TRBJ1-5, the V gene TRBV12-3 or TRBV12-4; TCRdb proposes TRBD1, but this gene call is untestable without DNA. The CDR3 is 14 residues long. The CDR3 here is CASSPQGHNQPQHF.

This clonotype is deemed medium-sized by its frequency. The chain uses TRBV19 and TRBJ2-6; TCRdb's D call, TRBD2, is unchecked because there is no DNA. The germline V gene encodes CDR1 LNHDA and CDR2 SQIVND (reference sequence). The CDR3 has 17 amino acids. CDR3 in amino acids: CASTARGLPSGANVLTF.

This clonotype is classed as medium-sized by frequency. The chain is built from TRBV15 and TRBJ2-3. CDR1 LNHNV and CDR2 YYDKDF come from the germline V gene (reference sequence). This CDR3 is 14 amino acids long. This CDR3 reads CATSRVGTTDTQYF.

Frequency places this clonotype as medium-sized. The rearrangement links TRBV6-1 to TRBJ2-3. This CDR3 region has 14 residues. CDR1 and CDR2 (germline): MNHNS, SASEGT. CDR3 region: CASSRTWGTDTQYF.

This rearrangement joins TRBV7-2 to TRBJ1-2; TCRdb's D call, TRBD1, is unchecked because there is no DNA. The CDR3 runs 15 residues. The germline CDR1 and CDR2 sequences are SGHTA and FQGNSA. CDR3 sequence reads: CASSLVAGTNYGYTF.

J is TRBJ2-5 and V is TRBV11-2. This CDR3 is built from 12 residues. The germline CDR1 and CDR2 sequences are SGHAT and FQNNGV. The CDR3: CASSLDRETQYF.

The chain couples TRBV30 to TRBJ2-1; the D gene TCRdb calls, TRBD1, cannot be checked with no DNA. Germline V lookup: CDR1 GTSNPN, CDR2 SVGIG (reference sequence). CDR3 size: 12 residues. The CDR3: CAWGRGPWEQFF.

Considering frequency, this clonotype is medium-sized. The V gene is TRBV19, the J gene TRBJ1-2; TCRdb's D call of TRBD1 is untestable without DNA. Germline V lookup: CDR1 LNHDA, CDR2 SQIVND (reference sequence). The CDR3 loop spans 12 amino acids. CDR3 sequence: CASTPGGYGYTF.

Its frequency marks this clonotype as medium-sized. The chain carries TRBV6-6 and TRBJ1-5; without DNA, the TCRdb call of TRBD1 cannot be checked. The CDR3 spans 15 residues. Germline V CDR1 and CDR2: MNHNY, SVGAGI (reference sequence). CDR3 loop: CASSYPGQGVGPQHF.

Measured by frequency, this clonotype is medium-sized. The chain uses TRBV6-2 or TRBV6-3 and TRBJ2-5; TCRdb's D call, TRBD1, is unchecked because there is no DNA. The germline V gene encodes CDR1 MNHEY and CDR2 SVGEGT. This CDR3 is built from 15 residues. CDR3 in amino acids: CASSSGHHLGETQYF.